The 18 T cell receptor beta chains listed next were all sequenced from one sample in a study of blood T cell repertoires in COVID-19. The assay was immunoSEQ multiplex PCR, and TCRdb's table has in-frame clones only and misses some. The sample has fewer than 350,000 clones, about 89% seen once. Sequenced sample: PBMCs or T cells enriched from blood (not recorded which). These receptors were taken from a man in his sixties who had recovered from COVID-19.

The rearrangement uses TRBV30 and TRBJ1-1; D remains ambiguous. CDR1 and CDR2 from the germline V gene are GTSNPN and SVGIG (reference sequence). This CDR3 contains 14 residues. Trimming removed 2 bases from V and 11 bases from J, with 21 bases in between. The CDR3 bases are TGTGCCTGGAGTTACATGGCCGTTCGTGCAGGCGCTTTCTTT. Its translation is CAWSYMAVRAGAFF.

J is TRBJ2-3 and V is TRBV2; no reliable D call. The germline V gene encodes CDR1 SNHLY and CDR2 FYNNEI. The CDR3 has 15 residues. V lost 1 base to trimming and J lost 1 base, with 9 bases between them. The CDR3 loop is CASSEVVSRTDTQYF. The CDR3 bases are TGTGCCAGCAGTGAAGTGGTTAGCCGCACAGATACGCAGTATTTT. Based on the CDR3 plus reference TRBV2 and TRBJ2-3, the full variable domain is EPEVTQTPSHQVTQMGQEVILRCVPISNHLYFYWYRQILGQKVEFLVSFYNNEISEKSEIFDDQFSVERPDGSNFTLKIRSTKLEDSAMYFCASSEVVSRTDTQYFGPGTRLTVL.

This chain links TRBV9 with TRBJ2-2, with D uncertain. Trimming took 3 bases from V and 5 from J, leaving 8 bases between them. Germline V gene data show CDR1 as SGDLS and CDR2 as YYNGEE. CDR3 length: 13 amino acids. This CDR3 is CASSGQQTGELFF. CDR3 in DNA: TGTGCCAGCAGCGGCCAACAGACCGGGGAGCTGTTTTTT. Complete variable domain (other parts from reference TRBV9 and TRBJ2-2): DSGVTQTPKHLITATGQRVTLRCSPRSGDLSVYWYQQSLDQGLQFLIQYYNGEERAKGNILERFSAQQFPDLHSELNLSSLELGDSALYFCASSGQQTGELFFGEGSRLTVL.

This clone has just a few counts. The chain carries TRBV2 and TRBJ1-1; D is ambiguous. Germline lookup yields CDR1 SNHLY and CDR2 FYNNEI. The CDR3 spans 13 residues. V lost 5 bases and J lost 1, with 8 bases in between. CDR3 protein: CASSSDKNTEAFF. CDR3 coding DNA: TGTGCCAGCAGTTCCGACAAGAACACTGAAGCTTTCTTT.

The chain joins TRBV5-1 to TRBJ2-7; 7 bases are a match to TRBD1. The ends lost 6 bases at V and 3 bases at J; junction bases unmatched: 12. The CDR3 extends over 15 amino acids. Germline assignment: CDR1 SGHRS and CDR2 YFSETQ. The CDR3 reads CASKPSPQGDYEQYF. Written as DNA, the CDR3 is TGCGCCAGCAAACCCTCCCCCCAGGGGGACTACGAGCAGTACTTC.

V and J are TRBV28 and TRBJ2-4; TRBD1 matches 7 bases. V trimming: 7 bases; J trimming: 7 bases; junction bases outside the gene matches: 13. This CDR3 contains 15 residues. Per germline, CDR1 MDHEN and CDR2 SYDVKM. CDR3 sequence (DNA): TGTGCCAGCATTTTTTATACGGGCAGGGGGAACATTCAGTACTTC. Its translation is CASIFYTGRGNIQYF.

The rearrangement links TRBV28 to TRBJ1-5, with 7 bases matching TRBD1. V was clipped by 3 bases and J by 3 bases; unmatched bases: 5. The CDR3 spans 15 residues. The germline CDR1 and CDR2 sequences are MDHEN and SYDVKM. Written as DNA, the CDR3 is TGTGCCAGCAGTTTCTCGGACAGGAACAATCAGCCCCAGCATTTT. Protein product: CASSFSDRNNQPQHF.

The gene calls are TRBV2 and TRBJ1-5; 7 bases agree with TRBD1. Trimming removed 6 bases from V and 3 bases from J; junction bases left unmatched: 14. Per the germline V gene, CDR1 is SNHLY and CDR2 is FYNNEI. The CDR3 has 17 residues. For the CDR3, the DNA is TGTGCCAGCAGAGCCCCACCGACCGGGACAGACAATCAGCCCCAGCATTTT. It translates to CASRAPPTGTDNQPQHF.

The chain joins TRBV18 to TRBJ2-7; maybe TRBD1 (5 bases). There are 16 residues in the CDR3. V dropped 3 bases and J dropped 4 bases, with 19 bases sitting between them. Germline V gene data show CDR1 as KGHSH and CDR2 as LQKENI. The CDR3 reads CASSPTYRSGIYEQYF. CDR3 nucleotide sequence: TGTGCCAGCTCACCGACCTATCGGTCAGGGATTTACGAGCAGTACTTC.

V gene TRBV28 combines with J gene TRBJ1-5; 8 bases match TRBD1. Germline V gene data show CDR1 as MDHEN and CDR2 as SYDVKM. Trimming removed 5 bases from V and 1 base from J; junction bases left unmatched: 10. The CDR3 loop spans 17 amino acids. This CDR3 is CASSAPPGQASNQPQHF. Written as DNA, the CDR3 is TGTGCCAGCAGTGCTCCCCCGGGACAGGCAAGCAATCAGCCCCAGCATTTT.

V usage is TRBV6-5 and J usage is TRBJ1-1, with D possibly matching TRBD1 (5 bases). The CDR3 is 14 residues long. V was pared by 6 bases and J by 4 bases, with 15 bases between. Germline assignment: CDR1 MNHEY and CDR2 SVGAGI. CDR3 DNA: TGTGCCAGCAGCATGACGGGGGACGGCACTGAAGCTTTCTTT. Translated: CASSMTGDGTEAFF.

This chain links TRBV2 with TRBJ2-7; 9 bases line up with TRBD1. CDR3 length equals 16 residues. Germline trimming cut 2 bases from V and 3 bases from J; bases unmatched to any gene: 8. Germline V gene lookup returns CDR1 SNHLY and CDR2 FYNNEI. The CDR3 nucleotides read TGTGCCAGCAGTGAATGGGGACAGGGCTTGGGCTACGAGCAGTACTTC. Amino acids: CASSEWGQGLGYEQYF. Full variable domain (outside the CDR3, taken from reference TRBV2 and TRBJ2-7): EPEVTQTPSHQVTQMGQEVILRCVPISNHLYFYWYRQILGQKVEFLVSFYNNEISEKSEIFDDQFSVERPDGSNFTLKIRSTKLEDSAMYFCASSEWGQGLGYEQYFGPGTRLTVT.

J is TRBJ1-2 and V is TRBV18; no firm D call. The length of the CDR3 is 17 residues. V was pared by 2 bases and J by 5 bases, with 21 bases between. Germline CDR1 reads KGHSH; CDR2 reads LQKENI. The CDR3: CASSPMMTTSSRYGYTF. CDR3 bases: TGTGCCAGCTCACCAATGATGACGACGTCTAGCAGATATGGCTACACCTTC.

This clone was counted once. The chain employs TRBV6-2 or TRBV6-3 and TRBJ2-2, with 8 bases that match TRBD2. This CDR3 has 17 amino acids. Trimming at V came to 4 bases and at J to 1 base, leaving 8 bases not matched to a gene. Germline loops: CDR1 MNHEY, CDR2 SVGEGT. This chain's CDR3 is CASSSPGLVLNTGELFF. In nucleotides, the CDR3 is TGTGCCAGCAGTTCCCCGGGACTAGTGTTGAACACCGGGGAGCTGTTTTTT.

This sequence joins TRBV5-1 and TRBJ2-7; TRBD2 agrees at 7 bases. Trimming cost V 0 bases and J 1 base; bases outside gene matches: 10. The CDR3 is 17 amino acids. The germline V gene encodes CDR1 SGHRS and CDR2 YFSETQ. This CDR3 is CASSLAPSGPASYEQYF. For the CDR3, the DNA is TGCGCCAGCAGCTTGGCCCCTAGCGGACCGGCATCCTACGAGCAGTACTTC.

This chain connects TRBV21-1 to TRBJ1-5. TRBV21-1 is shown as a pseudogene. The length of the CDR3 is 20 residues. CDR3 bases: TGTGCCAGCAGCTCCCCCCCGTGGGGGGGGGCGGACTATAGCAATCAGCCCCAGCATTTT. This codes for CASSSPPWGGADYSNQPQHF.

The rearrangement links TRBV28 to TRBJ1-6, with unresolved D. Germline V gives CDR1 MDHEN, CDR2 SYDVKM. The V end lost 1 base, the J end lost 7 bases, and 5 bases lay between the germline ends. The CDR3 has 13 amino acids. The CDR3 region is CASSLSPNSPLHF. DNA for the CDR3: TGTGCCAGCAGTTTATCCCCAAATTCACCCCTCCACTTT.

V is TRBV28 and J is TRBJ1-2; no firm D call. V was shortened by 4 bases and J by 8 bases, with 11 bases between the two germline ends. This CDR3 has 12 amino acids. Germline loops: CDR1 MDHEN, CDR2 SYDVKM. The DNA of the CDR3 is TGTGCCAGCAGTTCCCTAGTCCAAGGCTACACCTTC. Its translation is CASSSLVQGYTF.